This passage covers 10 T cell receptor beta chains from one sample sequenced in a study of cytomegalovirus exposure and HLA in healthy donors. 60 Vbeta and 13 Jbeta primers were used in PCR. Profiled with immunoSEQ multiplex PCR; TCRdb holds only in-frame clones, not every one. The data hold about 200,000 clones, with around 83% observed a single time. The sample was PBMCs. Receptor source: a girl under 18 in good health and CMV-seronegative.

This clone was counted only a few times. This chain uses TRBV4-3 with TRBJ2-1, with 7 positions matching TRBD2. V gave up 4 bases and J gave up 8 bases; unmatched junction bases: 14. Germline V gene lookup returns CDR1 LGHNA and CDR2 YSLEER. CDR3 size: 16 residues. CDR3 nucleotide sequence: TGCGCCAGCAGCCCCCTTCTAGCGGTATTTAGTGATGAGCAGTTCTTC. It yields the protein CASSPLLAVFSDEQFF.

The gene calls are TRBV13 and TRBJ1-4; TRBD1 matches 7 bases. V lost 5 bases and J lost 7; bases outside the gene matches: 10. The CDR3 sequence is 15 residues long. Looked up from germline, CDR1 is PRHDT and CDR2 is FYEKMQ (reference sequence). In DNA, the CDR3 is TGTGCCAGCAGCGAAAGGGGGCCAAACATTGAAAAACTGTTTTTT. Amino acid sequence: CASSERGPNIEKLFF.

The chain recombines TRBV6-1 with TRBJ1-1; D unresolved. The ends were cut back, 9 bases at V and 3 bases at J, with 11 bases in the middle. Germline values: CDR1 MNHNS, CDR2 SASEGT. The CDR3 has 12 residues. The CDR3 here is CASIWAHTEAFF. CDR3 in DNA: TGTGCCAGTATCTGGGCCCACACTGAAGCTTTCTTT.

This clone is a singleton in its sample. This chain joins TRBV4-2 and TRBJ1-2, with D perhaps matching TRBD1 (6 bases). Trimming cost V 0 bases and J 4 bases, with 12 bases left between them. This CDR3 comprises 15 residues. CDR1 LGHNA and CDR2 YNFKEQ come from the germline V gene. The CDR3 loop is CASSQDLAGAYGYTF. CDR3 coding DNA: TGTGCCAGCAGCCAAGATTTGGCAGGGGCCTATGGCTACACCTTC.

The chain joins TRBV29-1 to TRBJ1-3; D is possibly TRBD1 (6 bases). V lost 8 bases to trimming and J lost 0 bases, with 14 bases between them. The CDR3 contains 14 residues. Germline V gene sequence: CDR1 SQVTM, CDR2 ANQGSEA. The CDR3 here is CSTRQAGSGNTIYF. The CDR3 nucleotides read TGCAGCACCCGACAGGCAGGCTCTGGAAACACCATATATTTT.

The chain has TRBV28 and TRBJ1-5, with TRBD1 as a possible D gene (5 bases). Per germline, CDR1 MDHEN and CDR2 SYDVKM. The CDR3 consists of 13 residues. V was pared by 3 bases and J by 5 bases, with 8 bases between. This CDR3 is CASSLWGDQPQHF. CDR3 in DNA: TGTGCCAGCAGTTTGTGGGGGGATCAGCCCCAGCATTTT.

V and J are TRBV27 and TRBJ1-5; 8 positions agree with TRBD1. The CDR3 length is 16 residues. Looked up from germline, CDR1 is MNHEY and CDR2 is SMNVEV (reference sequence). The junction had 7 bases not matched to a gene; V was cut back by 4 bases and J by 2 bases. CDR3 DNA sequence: TGTGCCAGCAGTTCCTCAGGGGGCTATGGCAATCAGCCCCAGCATTTT. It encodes CASSSSGGYGNQPQHF.

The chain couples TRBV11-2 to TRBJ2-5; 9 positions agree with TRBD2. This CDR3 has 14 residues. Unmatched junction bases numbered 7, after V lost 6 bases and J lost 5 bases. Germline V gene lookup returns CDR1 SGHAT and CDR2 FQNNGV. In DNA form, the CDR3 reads TGTGCCAGCAGTTTCGGACTAGCGAGGGAGACCCAGTACTTC. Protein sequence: CASSFGLARETQYF.

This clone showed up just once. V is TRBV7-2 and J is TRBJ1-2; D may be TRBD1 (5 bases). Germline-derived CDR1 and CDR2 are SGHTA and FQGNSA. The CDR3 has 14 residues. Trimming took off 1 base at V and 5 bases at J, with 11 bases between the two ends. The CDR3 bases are TGTGCCAGCAGCTTAGGTACCAGGGCGTATGGCTACACCTTC. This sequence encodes CASSLGTRAYGYTF. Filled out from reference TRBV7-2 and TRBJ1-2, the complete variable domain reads GAGVSQSPSNKVTEKGKDVELRCDPISGHTALYWYRQSLGQGLEFLIYFQGNSAPDKSGLPSDRFSAERTGGSVSTLTIQRTQQEDSAVYLCASSLGTRAYGYTFGSGTRLTVV.

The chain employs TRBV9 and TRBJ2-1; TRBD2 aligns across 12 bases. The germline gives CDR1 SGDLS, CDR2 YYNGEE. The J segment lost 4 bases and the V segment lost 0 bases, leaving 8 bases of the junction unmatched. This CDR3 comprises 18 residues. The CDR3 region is CASSVAYSGTSGYNEQFF. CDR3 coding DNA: TGTGCCAGCAGCGTAGCCTACTCCGGGACTAGCGGGTACAATGAGCAGTTCTTC.